Given below is one TCR beta chain in context. Antigen specificity is unknown. This sample is part of a study of T cell responses to AZD1222 COVID-19 vaccine. Study results and limitations: When two AZD1222 doses had been given, Spike-specific TCR breadth and depth rose.

This CDR3 spans 12 amino acids. Trimming left V 5 bases short and J 5 bases short, with 9 bases between. Germline values: CDR1 LNHDA, CDR2 SQIVND (reference sequence). Profiled with immunoSEQ multiplex PCR; TCRdb holds only in-frame clones, not every one. In the table there are about 150,000 clones, about nine tenths of which are singletons. The sample was peripheral blood, taken after recovery from COVID-19. This chain connects TRBV19 to TRBJ1-2; tentatively, D is TRBD1 (5 bases). The source is an adult who had recovered from COVID-19. CDR3 sequence: CASSSGGYGYTF. DNA of the CDR3: TGTGCCAGTAGTTCCGGGGGGTATGGCTACACCTTC.